These 11 T cell receptor beta chains came from one sample sequenced in a study of blood T cell repertoires in COVID-19. Method: immunoSEQ multiplex PCR; TCRdb's copy keeps in-frame clones and lacks some. The top ten clones hold roughly 1.3% of a sample with some 200,000 clones, approximately 80% of them seen once. Sequencing input: PBMCs or T cells enriched from blood (not recorded which). The receptors were gathered from a woman between 40 and 55 years old with acute COVID-19.

This clone was seen just once. This chain links TRBV11-2 with TRBJ2-1; 10 bases fit TRBD2. CDR1 is SGHAT and CDR2 is FQNNGV in the germline V gene. After removal of 5 bases from V and 4 bases from J, the junction contained 8 bases not matched to a gene. This CDR3 region has 16 residues. The CDR3: CASSQTAGGPYNEQFF. CDR3 in DNA: TGTGCCAGCAGCCAAACAGCGGGGGGGCCTTACAATGAGCAGTTCTTC.

This chain uses TRBV4-3 with TRBJ2-3; 9 nucleotides line up with TRBD2. V shed 1 base, J shed 0 bases, and the junction held 2 bases outside the gene matches. This CDR3 has 16 residues. Germline CDR1 and CDR2: LGHNA and YSLEER. CDR3 nucleotide sequence: TGCGCCAGCAGCCAAGGGGGACTAGCTAGCACAGATACGCAGTATTTT. Translation: CASSQGGLASTDTQYF.

This clone appeared a single time. V and J are TRBV11-3 and TRBJ2-1; D is perhaps TRBD1 (6 bases). The V gene's germline CDR1 is SGHNT and CDR2 YENEEA. V dropped 3 bases and J dropped 6 bases, with 6 bases sitting between them. This CDR3 is built from 12 residues. The CDR3 sequence: CASSLTGNEQFF. The CDR3 nucleotides are TGTGCCAGCAGCTTGACAGGCAATGAGCAGTTCTTC.

The J gene is TRBJ1-5, the V gene TRBV27; D possibly corresponds to TRBD1 (6 bases). V gave up 4 bases and J gave up 4 bases, with 11 bases separating them. Germline V gene data show CDR1 as MNHEY and CDR2 as SMNVEV (reference sequence). CDR3 size: 14 residues. Here the CDR3 DNA reads TGTGCCAGCAGTTCCCAACAGGGAAATCAGCCCCAGCATTTT. As protein: CASSSQQGNQPQHF.

V usage is TRBV27 and J usage is TRBJ1-1; 7 nucleotides align to TRBD1. Germline-derived CDR1 and CDR2 are MNHEY and SMNVEV (reference sequence). This CDR3 is 16 amino acids long. V lost 5 bases and J lost 4; bases outside the gene matches: 13. DNA of the CDR3: TGTGCCAGCAGTCCGAGAGGACAGGTTGGGGGCACTGAAGCTTTCTTT. Protein product: CASSPRGQVGGTEAFF.

This chain links TRBV7-9 with TRBJ2-2; D is undetermined. This CDR3 contains 13 residues. V lost 1 base, J lost 7 bases, and 7 bases lay in between. Per the germline V gene, CDR1 is SEHNR and CDR2 is FQNEAQ (reference sequence). This chain's CDR3 is CASSLDLDGELFF. The CDR3 coding sequence is TGTGCCAGCAGCTTAGATTTAGACGGGGAGCTGTTTTTT.

The chain employs TRBV3-1 (or the pseudogene TRBV3-2) and TRBJ1-1; the match to TRBD1 covers 8 bases. V dropped 5 bases and J dropped 4; count of bases not matched to a gene: 6. Germline V gives CDR1 LGHDT, CDR2 YNNKEL (reference sequence). There are 14 residues in the CDR3. The DNA of the CDR3 is TGTGCCAGCAGCTCCACAGGGGGTAGCACTGAAGCTTTCTTT. Its translation: CASSSTGGSTEAFF.

The rearrangement uses TRBV4-3 and TRBJ1-6; a weak D match, TRBD1 (5 bases). The germline V gene has CDR1 LGHNA and CDR2 YSLEER. V dropped 2 bases and J dropped 1 base, with 12 bases sitting between them. The CDR3 loop spans 17 amino acids. CDR3 in DNA: TGCGCCAGCAGCCAAACCGGCGGGGGTTCCTATAATTCACCCCTCCACTTT. As protein: CASSQTGGGSYNSPLHF.

This chain connects TRBV15 to TRBJ1-6; D is possibly TRBD1 (5 bases). Trimming pared 2 bases from V and 7 bases from J, leaving 6 bases between. The CDR3 length is 13 residues. Germline V gene sequence: CDR1 LNHNV, CDR2 YYDKDF (reference sequence). The CDR3 spells CATSRQGNSPLHF. CDR3 DNA sequence: TGTGCCACCAGCAGACAGGGAAATTCACCCCTCCACTTT. The whole variable domain, filled in from reference TRBV15 and TRBJ1-6, reads DAMVIQNPRYQVTQFGKPVTLSCSQTLNHNVMYWYQQKSSQAPKLLFHYYDKDFNNEADTPDNFQSRRPNTSFCFLDIRSPGLGDTAMYLCATSRQGNSPLHFGNGTRLTVT.

This clone has only a few counts. The V call is TRBV4-3, the J call TRBJ2-7; D is ambiguous. V lost 0 bases and J lost 1, with 7 bases in between. CDR3 length equals 14 residues. Germline CDR1 and CDR2: LGHNA and YSLEER. The CDR3 loop reads CASSQESVSYEQYF. In DNA form, the CDR3 reads TGCGCCAGCAGCCAAGAGTCGGTGTCCTACGAGCAGTACTTC.

The chain is built from TRBV29-1 and TRBJ2-1; 12 nucleotides agree with TRBD2. The CDR3 is 13 residues long. CDR1 and CDR2 (germline): SQVTM, ANQGSEA. Trimming cost V 4 bases and J 15 bases; bases outside gene matches: 10. The CDR3 DNA reads as TGCAGCGTTGGGACTAGCGGGACTCCAGAGGGGTTCTTC. It encodes CSVGTSGTPEGFF.